Each of the 30 T cell receptor beta chains below was sequenced from the same sample in a study of shared clonotypes between healthy human individuals. Assay used: immunoSEQ multiplex PCR; TCRdb lists only in-frame clones, some missing. In the table there are about 2.3 million clones, 80% to 95% of which are singletons. The material sequenced was naive CD4+ T cells from PBMCs. Subset specified: CD45RA+ positively selected. The source of these receptors is a man younger than 35 in good health. Some clones in this sample may be carry-over from other donors' samples.

The J gene is TRBJ1-5, the V gene TRBV30; a possible D gene is TRBD1 (6 bases). Trimming removed 3 bases at V and 0 bases at J, with 9 bases between. The CDR3 covers 14 residues. Germline V gene sequence: CDR1 GTSNPN, CDR2 SVGIG (reference sequence). The CDR3, as DNA: TGTGCCTGGAGCCGGGACAATAGCAATCAGCCCCAGCATTTT. It encodes CAWSRDNSNQPQHF.

This sequence joins TRBV10-3 and TRBJ2-1; D possibly corresponds to TRBD2 (6 bases). The germline gives CDR1 ENHRY, CDR2 SYGVKD. Trimming cost V 5 bases and J 8 bases, with 19 bases left between them. This CDR3 has 15 residues. This chain's CDR3 is CAISFGGKYVDEQFF. The CDR3, as DNA: TGTGCCATCAGTTTCGGCGGGAAGTATGTAGATGAGCAGTTCTTC.

V usage is TRBV28 and J usage is TRBJ2-7, with D perhaps matching TRBD2 (5 bases). V was clipped by 6 bases and J by 0 bases, with 12 bases between them. The CDR3 loop spans 14 amino acids. Germline V lookup: CDR1 MDHEN, CDR2 SYDVKM. In DNA form, the CDR3 reads TGTGCCAGCAGGGGTGGAGGTGCCTCCTACGAGCAGTACTTC. Translating gives CASRGGGASYEQYF.

This clone was found once. The V gene is TRBV19, the J gene TRBJ2-2, with 8 bases that match TRBD2. The V and J ends lost 6 bases and 1 base, in that order; junction bases with no gene match: 4. This CDR3 is 15 amino acids long. Germline values: CDR1 LNHDA, CDR2 SQIVND (reference sequence). Here the CDR3 DNA reads TGTGCCAGTAGGTTAGCGGGGTTGAACACCGGGGAGCTGTTTTTT. The encoded protein is CASRLAGLNTGELFF.

The chain joins TRBV11-2 to TRBJ2-5; no firm D call. The V gene lost 5 bases and the J gene lost 4 bases, with 11 bases spanning the gap. CDR1 is SGHAT and CDR2 is FQNNGV in the germline V gene. The CDR3 consists of 13 residues. The DNA for the CDR3 is TGTGCCAGCAGCCCTGGGTCCCCAGAGACCCAGTACTTC. Translated, it gives CASSPGSPETQYF.

The chain combines TRBV29-1 with TRBJ1-1; a possible D gene is TRBD1 (6 bases). CDR1 and CDR2 from the germline V gene are SQVTM and ANQGSEA. V was trimmed by 7 bases and J by 0 bases, leaving 12 bases between them. This CDR3 contains 13 residues. The CDR3 DNA reads TGCAGCGGCAGGACAGACATGAACACTGAAGCTTTCTTT. Translation gives CSGRTDMNTEAFF.

V is TRBV7-9 and J is TRBJ1-1, with D hard to call. V lost 1 base and J lost 2, with 5 bases in between. Germline CDR1 and CDR2: SEHNR and FQNEAQ (reference sequence). The CDR3 extends over 13 amino acids. The CDR3 loop is CASSLEINTEAFF. The CDR3 DNA sequence: TGTGCCAGCAGCTTAGAGATCAACACTGAAGCTTTCTTT.

This rearrangement joins TRBV19 to TRBJ1-2; D is possibly TRBD1 (5 bases). The CDR3 loop spans 16 amino acids. V lost 2 bases, J lost 2 bases, and 15 bases lay in between. CDR1 and CDR2 from the germline V gene are LNHDA and SQIVND (reference sequence). CDR3 coding DNA: TGTGCCAGTAGTATATTGGGACCAAGCTCCAACTATGGCTACACCTTC. This gives the protein CASSILGPSSNYGYTF.

The sample holds one count of this clone. The chain employs TRBV30 and TRBJ2-2; the D gene is possibly TRBD1 (6 bases). From germline, CDR1 is GTSNPN and CDR2 SVGIG (reference sequence). The CDR3 sequence is 15 residues long. The germline V and J ends were trimmed by 3 bases and 8 bases, with 19 bases remaining between them. The CDR3 coding sequence is TGTGCCTGGAGCCTTCAGGGGTTTGGTCGGGGGGAGCTGTTTTTT. Its translation: CAWSLQGFGRGELFF. Variable domain in full (rest from reference TRBV30 and TRBJ2-2): SQTIHQWPATLVQPVGSPLSLECTVEGTSNPNLYWYRQAAGRGLQLLFYSVGIGQISSEVPQNLSASRPQDRQFILSSKKLLLSDSGFYLCAWSLQGFGRGELFFGEGSRLTVL.

The gene calls are TRBV28 and TRBJ1-2; 8 bases line up with TRBD1. The CDR3 contains 16 residues. V trimming: 1 base; J trimming: 8 bases; junction bases outside the gene matches: 12. Germline V gene sequence: CDR1 MDHEN, CDR2 SYDVKM. As DNA, the CDR3 is TGTGCCAGCAGTTTATCCAACAGGGGGAAAGGTAGCGGCTACACCTTC. The encoded protein is CASSLSNRGKGSGYTF.

The rearrangement uses TRBV7-2 and TRBJ2-7, with 8 bases identical to TRBD2. V shed 4 bases, J shed 4 bases, and the junction held 18 bases outside the gene matches. Germline values: CDR1 SGHTA, CDR2 FQGNSA. The CDR3 has 18 amino acids. CDR3 loop: CASSWVGLAGIEGYEQYF. The CDR3 DNA follows: TGTGCCAGCAGCTGGGTAGGGCTAGCGGGCATCGAGGGTTACGAGCAGTACTTC.

This clone was recorded only once. The chain carries TRBV5-1 and TRBJ2-7; 7 bases map to TRBD1. The CDR3 length is 13 residues. The V gene's germline CDR1 is SGHRS and CDR2 YFSETQ. The junction had 4 bases not matched to a gene; V was cut back by 4 bases and J by 3 bases. The CDR3 is CASSVTGDYEQYF. For the CDR3, the DNA is TGCGCCAGCAGCGTAACAGGGGACTACGAGCAGTACTTC. The full variable domain, with the rest looked up from reference TRBV5-1 and TRBJ2-7, is KAGVTQTPRYLIKTRGQQVTLSCSPISGHRSVSWYQQTPGQGLQFLFEYFSETQRNKGNFPGRFSGRQFSNSRSEMNVSTLELGDSALYLCASSVTGDYEQYFGPGTRLTVT.

This chain connects TRBV6-5 to TRBJ2-2; a possible D gene is TRBD1 (5 bases). The germline gives CDR1 MNHEY, CDR2 SVGAGI. This CDR3 is 14 amino acids long. V lost 6 bases to trimming and J lost 5 bases, with 13 bases between them. CDR3 in DNA: TGTGCCAGCAGATACAGGAGAGGTACCGGGGAGCTGTTTTTT. This sequence encodes CASRYRRGTGELFF.

For this clone: Other DNA sequences in this specimen translate into the identical CDR3. The V and J genes are TRBV2 and TRBJ2-7; D call uncertain. The CDR3 spans 11 residues. Germline V gene data show CDR1 as SNHLY and CDR2 as FYNNEI. Trimming took off 8 bases at V and 4 bases at J, with 9 bases between the two ends. In DNA, the CDR3 is TGTGCCAGCTCAAAGACTTACGAGCAGTACTTC. This codes for CASSKTYEQYF.

J is TRBJ2-7 and V is TRBV29-1; TRBD1 is a possible D gene (6 bases). Germline V gene sequence: CDR1 SQVTM, CDR2 ANQGSEA. The CDR3 loop spans 11 amino acids. V gave up 3 bases and J gave up 8 bases, with 11 bases separating them. The DNA for the CDR3 is TGCAGCGTTGAGGACACAGGGAAGCAGTACTTC. Translated: CSVEDTGKQYF.

J is TRBJ1-4 and V is TRBV28, with unresolved D. Germline V lookup: CDR1 MDHEN, CDR2 SYDVKM. This CDR3 comprises 15 residues. V dropped 5 bases and J dropped 3 bases, with 13 bases sitting between them. Here the CDR3 reads CASSRRSGSNEKLFF. CDR3 sequence (DNA): TGTGCCAGCAGTCGCCGGTCGGGATCTAATGAAAAACTGTTTTTT.

The chain recombines TRBV7-2 with TRBJ1-3; D not resolved. Germline V gene sequence: CDR1 SGHTA, CDR2 FQGNSA. Between the trimmed V and J ends, which lost 5 bases and 0 bases, there was a span of 14 bases. CDR3 length: 16 amino acids. In nucleotides, the CDR3 is TGTGCCAGCAGCGATGGACGGCAGAGCTCTGGAAACACCATATATTTT. Its translation: CASSDGRQSSGNTIYF.

The chain employs TRBV29-1 and TRBJ1-6; D is undetermined. The CDR3 loop spans 13 amino acids. Germline CDR1 and CDR2: SQVTM and ANQGSEA. The V and J ends lost 4 bases and 7 bases respectively, with 11 bases between them. CDR3 in DNA: TGCAGCGTTGCTAAGGAGCTGAATTCACCCCTCCACTTT. Its translation is CSVAKELNSPLHF. Supplemented by reference TRBV29-1 and TRBJ1-6, the full variable domain reads SAVISQKPSRDICQRGTSLTIQCQVDSQVTMMFWYRQQPGQSLTLIATANQGSEATYESGFVIDKFPISRPNLTFSTLTVSNMSPEDSSIYLCSVAKELNSPLHFGNGTRLTVT.

V usage is TRBV2 and J usage is TRBJ2-1; 7 nucleotides line up with TRBD1. The CDR3 is 16 residues long. Germline V gives CDR1 SNHLY, CDR2 FYNNEI. Unmatched junction bases numbered 7, after V lost 2 bases and J lost 3 bases. As DNA, the CDR3 is TGTGCCAGCAGTGAAACCGGGACAGCGCTCTACAATGAGCAGTTCTTC. Its translation is CASSETGTALYNEQFF.

The V and J genes are TRBV6-1 and TRBJ2-1; TRBD2 matches 10 bases. The CDR3 has 15 amino acids. Germline V gene sequence: CDR1 MNHNS, CDR2 SASEGT. The V gene end was trimmed by 3 bases and the J gene end by 6 bases; junction bases not matched to a gene: 5. The CDR3 spells CASSDIAGGRNEQFF. The CDR3 DNA sequence: TGTGCCAGCAGTGACATAGCGGGAGGCCGCAATGAGCAGTTCTTC.

The chain recombines TRBV6-5 with TRBJ2-7; TRBD1 matches at 8 bases. Trimming took 11 bases from V and 6 from J; bases not matched to a gene: 9. This CDR3 comprises 12 residues. Germline lookup yields CDR1 MNHEY and CDR2 SVGAGI. The chain's CDR3 is CASRDRSLEQYF. For the CDR3, the DNA is TGTGCCTCCCGGGACAGGAGTCTCGAGCAGTACTTC.

This clone appeared once. The J gene is TRBJ2-2, the V gene TRBV19, with TRBD2 matching 12 bases. Germline assignment: CDR1 LNHDA and CDR2 SQIVND (reference sequence). The CDR3 contains 15 residues. The V and J ends lost 7 bases and 6 bases, in that order; junction bases with no gene match: 6. The CDR3 coding sequence is TGTGCCAGTAAACAGACTAGCGGGAGCCCCGGGGAGCTGTTTTTT. It encodes CASKQTSGSPGELFF.

This chain links TRBV4-1 with TRBJ1-1, with 8 positions matching TRBD1. The CDR3 length is 14 residues. With 4 bases clipped from V and 1 base from J, the junction kept 2 bases outside the gene matches. Germline V gene lookup returns CDR1 MGHRA and CDR2 YSYEKL. The CDR3 DNA is TGCGCCAGCAGCCGGACAGGGACGAACACTGAAGCTTTCTTT. Residues: CASSRTGTNTEAFF.

The chain employs TRBV6-1 and TRBJ2-7; possibly TRBD1 for D (6 bases). Trimming shortened V by 4 bases and J by 0 bases, and 19 bases separated the two germline ends. Germline V gives CDR1 MNHNS, CDR2 SASEGT. CDR3 size: 17 residues. CDR3 nucleotides: TGTGCCAGCAGTGCGGCAGGGGCGATACCTAGCTCCTACGAGCAGTACTTC. Its protein is CASSAAGAIPSSYEQYF.

This CDR3 is CASSQLSGILTYEQYF. In DNA form, the CDR3 reads TGTGCCAGCAGCCAACTTTCCGGGATATTAACCTACGAGCAGTACTTC. The rearrangement uses TRBV4-2 and TRBJ2-7; a weak D match, TRBD2 (5 bases). Trimming left V 2 bases short and J 2 bases short, with 16 bases between. CDR1 and CDR2 from the germline V gene are LGHNA and YNFKEQ. The CDR3 consists of 16 residues.

This chain joins TRBV5-6 and TRBJ2-7; weak D call: TRBD1 (5 bases). CDR1 is SGHDT, CDR2 YYEEEE, per germline. Trimming took off 5 bases at V and 4 bases at J, with 19 bases between the two ends. CDR3 length: 15 residues. CDR3: CASSQGQGRGYEQYF. The CDR3 DNA is TGTGCCAGCAGTCAAGGGCAGGGTAGAGGATACGAGCAGTACTTC.

The V and J genes are TRBV11-2 and TRBJ1-2; D may be TRBD1 (5 bases). V was trimmed by 6 bases and J by 7 bases, leaving 18 bases between them. Germline V gives CDR1 SGHAT, CDR2 FQNNGV. The CDR3 is made up of 14 amino acids. CDR3: CASSRPSSGVGYTF. For the CDR3, the DNA is TGTGCCAGCAGTCGCCCCTCGTCGGGGGTTGGCTACACCTTC.

The chain employs TRBV18 and TRBJ1-3; TRBD1 might be the D (5 bases). The CDR3 is 15 residues long. Deletions cut 10 bases from V and 2 bases from J, with 18 bases between. From germline, CDR1 is KGHSH and CDR2 LQKENI. The CDR3 nucleotides are TGTGCCACCACCCAGGGTCCTATGCCTGGAAACACCATATATTTT. It is translated as CATTQGPMPGNTIYF.

Regarding this clone: The same CDR3 arises from other DNA sequences in this sample as well. The chain has TRBV5-1 and TRBJ2-1; TRBD2 agrees at 9 bases. Germline CDR1 and CDR2: SGHRS and YFSETQ. V shed 0 bases and J 3 bases; nucleotides not matched to a gene: 1. This CDR3 is built from 15 residues. As DNA, the CDR3 is TGCGCCAGCAGCTTGGAGACTAGCGGCTACAATGAGCAGTTCTTC. Translation gives CASSLETSGYNEQFF.

The rearrangement uses TRBV6-1 and TRBJ1-1; no definite D call. Germline V gene lookup returns CDR1 MNHNS and CDR2 SASEGT. CDR3 length equals 14 residues. Trimming stripped 8 bases from V and 0 bases from J, with 13 bases between. As DNA, the CDR3 is TGTGCCAGCGCGACCAGAGGGTTGAACACTGAAGCTTTCTTT. Translated: CASATRGLNTEAFF.